This TCR beta chain derives from a study of blood T cell repertoires in COVID-19. Study at large: Sites in the United States, Italy and Spain provided acute and convalescent COVID-19 samples. From T cells, B-cell-depleted T cells, or PBMCs came the material, which was cDNA or gDNA.

The J segment lost 9 bases and the V segment lost 2 bases, leaving 7 bases of the junction unmatched. Germline V gene lookup returns CDR1 SGDLS and CDR2 YYNGEE. CDR3 length: 16 amino acids. Original analysis: Amplification with reference gene primers provided the estimates of nucleated cell counts. Profiled with immunoSEQ multiplex PCR; TCRdb holds only in-frame clones, not every one. From that table come the V and J calls and clone size; the DNA was used to work out D and trimming. Among about 130,000 clones listed, about 83% were seen once. The sequenced material came from peripheral blood. The chain carries TRBV9 and TRBJ2-1, with 14 bases fitting TRBD2. The TCR was taken from a human donor in a cohort sampled during active COVID-19. The CDR3 spells CASSVQTSGGATEQFF. CDR3 nucleotide sequence: TGTGCCAGCAGCGTTCAGACTAGCGGGGGGGCTACTGAGCAGTTCTTC. Based on the CDR3 plus reference TRBV9 and TRBJ2-1, the full variable domain is DSGVTQTPKHLITATGQRVTLRCSPRSGDLSVYWYQQSLDQGLQFLIQYYNGEERAKGNILERFSAQQFPDLHSELNLSSLELGDSALYFCASSVQTSGGATEQFFGPGTRLTVL.